A selection of T cell receptor beta chains follows, all from one sample in a study of blood T cell repertoires in COVID-19. Sequencing was performed with immunoSEQ multiplex PCR; in TCRdb, only in-frame clones are kept and a portion is missing. The data hold some 130,000 clones, with about 86% observed a single time. The sequencing input was peripheral blood. All receptors derive from a woman in her sixties or seventies with active or convalescent COVID-19. Both conserved end residues are part of each CDR3. The D gene is left open where the match is weak. Not all rows give a size; the values are once, few, many and, for expanded clones, a class.

clone_size: NA
d_call: NA
j_call: TRBJ1-6
v_call: TRBV6-5
cdr3_length: 13
cdr3_aa: CASSLGSESPLHF
cdr3_nt: TGTGCCAGCAGCCTTGGAAGCGAATCACCCCTCCACTTT

clone_size: NA
d_call: NA
j_call: TRBJ2-1
v_call: TRBV28
cdr3_length: 15
cdr3_aa: CASSLISWLGNEQFF
cdr3_nt: TGTGCCAGCAGTTTAATCAGCTGGCTAGGCAATGAGCAGTTCTTC

clone_size: NA
d_call: NA
j_call: TRBJ1-1
v_call: TRBV5-1
cdr3_length: 15
cdr3_aa: CASSLRDNMNTEAFF
cdr3_nt: TGCGCCAGCAGCCTCCGGGACAACATGAACACTGAAGCTTTCTTT

clone_size: once
d_call: NA
j_call: TRBJ2-7
v_call: TRBV9
cdr3_length: 14
cdr3_aa: CASSVGGMSYEQYF
cdr3_nt: TGTGCCAGCAGCGTAGGAGGGATGTCCTACGAGCAGTACTTC

clone_size: NA
d_call: TRBD1
j_call: TRBJ1-2
v_call: TRBV28
cdr3_length: 16
cdr3_aa: CASSSSGQTQNYGYTF
cdr3_nt: TGTGCCAGCAGTTCGTCGGGACAGACCCAAAACTATGGCTACACCTTC

clone_size: NA
d_call: TRBD1
j_call: TRBJ2-4
v_call: TRBV29-1
cdr3_length: 16
cdr3_aa: CSVQDRAHIAKNIQYF
cdr3_nt: TGCAGCGTTCAGGACAGGGCTCATATAGCCAAAAACATTCAGTACTTC

clone_size: NA
d_call: NA
j_call: TRBJ2-6
v_call: TRBV7-3
cdr3_length: 15
cdr3_aa: CASSPQGTGANVLTF
cdr3_nt: TGTGCCAGCAGCCCCCAGGGTACGGGGGCCAACGTCCTGACTTTC

clone_size: NA
d_call: NA
j_call: TRBJ1-1
v_call: TRBV27
cdr3_length: 12
cdr3_aa: CASSTGYTEAFF
cdr3_nt: TGTGCCAGCAGTACAGGGTACACTGAAGCTTTCTTT

clone_size: NA
d_call: NA
j_call: TRBJ2-5
v_call: TRBV13
cdr3_length: 15
cdr3_aa: CASSWESKARETQYF
cdr3_nt: TGTGCCAGCAGCTGGGAGTCTAAGGCCCGGGAGACCCAGTACTTC

clone_size: once
d_call: TRBD2
j_call: TRBJ2-3
v_call: TRBV2
cdr3_length: 14
cdr3_aa: CASGLAGLIDTQYF
cdr3_nt: TGTGCCAGCGGCCTAGCGGGCTTAATAGATACGCAGTATTTT

clone_size: NA
d_call: TRBD1
j_call: TRBJ1-3
v_call: TRBV18
cdr3_length: 13
cdr3_aa: CASSWDRGDTIYF
cdr3_nt: TGTGCCAGCTCTTGGGACAGGGGCGACACCATATATTTT

clone_size: NA
d_call: TRBD1
j_call: TRBJ1-4
v_call: TRBV29-1
cdr3_length: 13
cdr3_aa: CSGRTGGGEKLFF
cdr3_nt: TGCAGCGGACGGACAGGGGGCGGTGAAAAACTGTTTTTT

clone_size: few
d_call: NA
j_call: TRBJ1-1
v_call: TRBV3-1/TRBV3-2
cdr3_length: 14
cdr3_aa: CASSQDSNNTEAFF
cdr3_nt: TGTGCCAGCAGCCAAGACAGTAATAACACTGAAGCTTTCTTT

clone_size: few
d_call: TRBD2
j_call: TRBJ2-5
v_call: TRBV5-1
cdr3_length: 15
cdr3_aa: CASSPRAGDQETQYF
cdr3_nt: TGCGCCAGCAGCCCCAGGGCGGGGGACCAAGAGACCCAGTACTTC

clone_size: few
d_call: TRBD2
j_call: TRBJ2-5
v_call: TRBV19
cdr3_length: 18
cdr3_aa: CASSARLARGMGQETQYF
cdr3_nt: TGTGCCAGTAGTGCCCGACTAGCGCGAGGAATGGGGCAAGAGACCCAGTACTTC

clone_size: NA
d_call: NA
j_call: TRBJ1-3
v_call: TRBV13
cdr3_length: 18
cdr3_aa: CASSLGRWSPGEGNTIYF
cdr3_nt: TGTGCCAGCAGCTTAGGAAGGTGGTCGCCAGGCGAGGGAAACACCATATATTTT

clone_size: NA
d_call: NA
j_call: TRBJ1-1
v_call: TRBV19
cdr3_length: 14
cdr3_aa: CASSILGANTEAFF
cdr3_nt: TGTGCCAGTAGTATTCTTGGGGCTAACACTGAAGCTTTCTTT

clone_size: NA
d_call: TRBD2
j_call: TRBJ2-3
v_call: TRBV28
cdr3_length: 16
cdr3_aa: CAATGTSGSSTDTQYF
cdr3_nt: TGTGCCGCTACAGGGACTAGCGGTTCTAGCACAGATACGCAGTATTTT

clone_size: NA
d_call: TRBD1
j_call: TRBJ2-7
v_call: TRBV2
cdr3_length: 15
cdr3_aa: CASSARDRIIYEQYF
cdr3_nt: TGTGCCAGCAGTGCGAGGGACAGGATAATATACGAGCAGTACTTC

clone_size: NA
d_call: NA
j_call: TRBJ1-1
v_call: TRBV6-5
cdr3_length: 13
cdr3_aa: CASFGWLNTEAFF
cdr3_nt: TGTGCCAGCTTCGGGTGGTTGAACACTGAAGCTTTCTTT

clone_size: NA
d_call: NA
j_call: TRBJ2-2
v_call: TRBV7-2
cdr3_length: 16
cdr3_aa: CASSLRFLGGAGELFF
cdr3_nt: TGTGCCAGCAGCTTAAGGTTCTTAGGGGGAGCCGGGGAGCTGTTTTTT

clone_size: few
d_call: NA
j_call: TRBJ2-3
v_call: TRBV4-2
cdr3_length: 13
cdr3_aa: CASSPKGADTQYF
cdr3_nt: TGTGCCAGCAGCCCTAAAGGGGCAGATACGCAGTATTTT

clone_size: few
d_call: TRBD1
j_call: TRBJ1-1
v_call: TRBV19
cdr3_length: 16
cdr3_aa: CASPPVRGLSRTEAFF
cdr3_nt: TGTGCCAGTCCCCCAGTCAGGGGGCTATCGAGGACTGAAGCTTTCTTT

clone_size: NA
d_call: TRBD1
j_call: TRBJ1-3
v_call: TRBV27
cdr3_length: 14
cdr3_aa: CASRATGEGNTIYF
cdr3_nt: TGTGCCAGCAGGGCTACAGGGGAGGGAAACACCATATATTTT

clone_size: NA
d_call: TRBD1
j_call: TRBJ1-2
v_call: TRBV28
cdr3_length: 14
cdr3_aa: CASNLQGIDYGYTF
cdr3_nt: TGTGCCAGCAATCTACAGGGGATTGACTATGGCTACACCTTC

clone_size: few
d_call: TRBD2
j_call: TRBJ2-1
v_call: TRBV7-2
cdr3_length: 15
cdr3_aa: CASSLRTSGYNEQFF
cdr3_nt: TGTGCCAGCAGCCTACGGACTAGCGGGTACAATGAGCAGTTCTTC

clone_size: NA
d_call: TRBD1
j_call: TRBJ1-5
v_call: TRBV28
cdr3_length: 15
cdr3_aa: CASSLGGGTSQPQHF
cdr3_nt: TGTGCCAGCAGTTTAGGAGGGGGCACCAGCCAGCCCCAGCATTTT

clone_size: NA
d_call: NA
j_call: TRBJ1-6
v_call: TRBV7-2
cdr3_length: 13
cdr3_aa: CASSLDLRSPLHF
cdr3_nt: TGTGCCAGCAGCTTAGATCTCAGATCACCCCTCCACTTT

clone_size: NA
d_call: NA
j_call: TRBJ1-2
v_call: TRBV5-4
cdr3_length: 13
cdr3_aa: CASSLAGSGPLTF
cdr3_nt: TGTGCCAGCAGCTTGGCAGGGTCAGGGCCGCTCACCTTC

clone_size: few
d_call: TRBD1
j_call: TRBJ1-6
v_call: TRBV18
cdr3_length: 14
cdr3_aa: CASSPDRGNSPLHF
cdr3_nt: TGTGCCAGCTCACCCGACAGGGGTAATTCACCCCTCCACTTT

clone_size: NA
d_call: NA
j_call: TRBJ2-3
v_call: TRBV5-5
cdr3_length: 18
cdr3_aa: CASSLRSSARLSTDTQYF
cdr3_nt: TGTGCCAGCAGCTTAAGGTCTAGCGCGCGCCTTAGCACAGATACGCAGTATTTT

clone_size: NA
d_call: TRBD1
j_call: TRBJ1-5
v_call: TRBV19
cdr3_length: 17
cdr3_aa: CASSIGTGKGKNQPQHF
cdr3_nt: TGTGCCAGTAGTATCGGGACAGGGAAAGGGAAGAATCAGCCCCAGCATTTT

clone_size: NA
d_call: NA
j_call: TRBJ2-3
v_call: TRBV5-1
cdr3_length: 14
cdr3_aa: CASSSGTGLDTQYF
cdr3_nt: TGCGCCAGCAGCTCCGGGACTGGCCTAGATACGCAGTATTTT

clone_size: NA
d_call: NA
j_call: TRBJ1-1
v_call: TRBV30
cdr3_length: 14
cdr3_aa: CAWSVRAANTEAFF
cdr3_nt: TGTGCCTGGAGTGTCAGGGCCGCTAACACTGAAGCTTTCTTT

clone_size: NA
d_call: TRBD1
j_call: TRBJ2-3
v_call: TRBV28
cdr3_length: 16
cdr3_aa: CASSETGVPSTDTQYF
cdr3_nt: TGTGCCAGCAGTGAAACAGGGGTACCTAGCACAGATACGCAGTATTTT

clone_size: few
d_call: TRBD1
j_call: TRBJ1-5
v_call: TRBV2
cdr3_length: 16
cdr3_aa: CASTQQGGRSNQPQHF
cdr3_nt: TGTGCCAGCACCCAGCAGGGGGGCCGGAGCAATCAGCCCCAGCATTTT

clone_size: NA
d_call: TRBD1
j_call: TRBJ1-3
v_call: TRBV19
cdr3_length: 16
cdr3_aa: CASSPRDRGYVGTIYF
cdr3_nt: TGTGCCAGTAGTCCCCGGGACAGGGGATATGTAGGCACCATATATTTT

clone_size: once
d_call: NA
j_call: TRBJ1-1
v_call: TRBV6-6
cdr3_length: 15
cdr3_aa: CASSPPGIRHTEAFF
cdr3_nt: TGTGCCAGCAGTCCACCCGGGATCAGACACACTGAAGCTTTCTTT

clone_size: NA
d_call: NA
j_call: TRBJ2-3
v_call: TRBV27
cdr3_length: 15
cdr3_aa: CASSSYQGRGDTQYF
cdr3_nt: TGTGCCAGCAGTTCCTACCAAGGGCGGGGAGATACGCAGTATTTT

clone_size: NA
d_call: NA
j_call: TRBJ1-2
v_call: TRBV5-4
cdr3_length: 13
cdr3_aa: CASSLAGSYGYTF
cdr3_nt: TGTGCCAGCAGCTTGGCGGGGTCCTATGGCTACACCTTC

clone_size: NA
d_call: NA
j_call: TRBJ2-1
v_call: TRBV2
cdr3_length: 11
cdr3_aa: CASSLIQKKFF
cdr3_nt: TGTGCCAGCAGTCTTATTCAGAAGAAGTTCTTC

clone_size: NA
d_call: TRBD1
j_call: TRBJ1-1
v_call: TRBV2
cdr3_length: 16
cdr3_aa: CASSTTLQGKNTEAFF
cdr3_nt: TGTGCCAGCAGTACTACACTACAGGGGAAGAACACTGAAGCTTTCTTT

clone_size: NA
d_call: TRBD2
j_call: TRBJ2-1
v_call: TRBV2
cdr3_length: 15
cdr3_aa: CASSEGSGRGNEQFF
cdr3_nt: TGTGCCAGCAGTGAGGGTAGCGGGAGGGGGAATGAGCAGTTCTTC

clone_size: NA
d_call: TRBD1
j_call: TRBJ2-2
v_call: TRBV9
cdr3_length: 14
cdr3_aa: CASSATGGFGELFF
cdr3_nt: TGTGCCAGCAGCGCTACAGGGGGCTTCGGGGAGCTGTTTTTT

clone_size: NA
d_call: NA
j_call: TRBJ2-7
v_call: TRBV7-9
cdr3_length: 12
cdr3_aa: CASGWQNYEQYF
cdr3_nt: TGTGCCAGCGGTTGGCAGAACTACGAGCAGTACTTC